Below, 29 T cell receptor beta chains from the same sample are listed, as sequenced in a study of T cells in Graves' hyperthyroidism and ophthalmopathy. From RNA transcripts, TCR beta CDR3 regions were amplified. TCR CDR3 regions were first amplified by RT-PCR with HTBI primers. TCRdb ran MiXCR on the multiplex PCR reads and lists one entry per CDR3 protein. The data contain hundreds of thousands of distinct CDR3 sequences, about 15% of them singletons. The specimen sequenced was blood. Every receptor here comes from a woman aged 40 to 50 with Graves' ophthalmopathy.

This clonotype was counted many times. The chain joins TRBV12-3 or TRBV12-4 to TRBJ1-6; D unclear. This CDR3 spans 13 amino acids. Trimming cost V 6 bases and J 9 bases, with 12 bases left between them. The CDR3, as DNA: TGTGCCAGCAGAGGGTCGGCGGGTTCACCCCTCCACTTT. It translates to CASRGSAGSPLHF.

This clonotype was observed at least ten times. V and J are TRBV20-1 and TRBJ2-5, with 7 bases lining up with TRBD1. CDR3 length: 14 residues. J lost 0 bases, V lost 6 bases, and 7 bases had no gene match. From germline, CDR1 is DFQATT and CDR2 SNEGSKA (reference sequence). The CDR3 DNA reads TGCAGTGCCCCGACAGGGACCTACCAAGAGACCCAGTACTTC. This translates into CSAPTGTYQETQYF.

This clonotype was seen ten or more times. The genes are TRBV7-9 and TRBJ2-5; maybe TRBD2 (5 bases). CDR1 is SEHNR and CDR2 is FQNEAQ in the germline V gene (reference sequence). V gave up 2 bases and J gave up 6 bases, with 19 bases separating them. This CDR3 is 16 amino acids long. The CDR3 bases are TGTGCCAGCAGCTTACGGGCCAGCGACGGGGTGAAGACCCAGTACTTC. This encodes CASSLRASDGVKTQYF.

This clonotype was detected only a few times. V and J are TRBV12-3 or TRBV12-4 and TRBJ1-1, with D hard to call. The V gene lost 6 bases and the J gene lost 1 base, with 12 bases spanning the gap. CDR3 size: 14 residues. As DNA, the CDR3 is TGTGCCAGCAGAGAGAGGTTTGGGAACACTGAAGCTTTCTTT. Amino acids: CASRERFGNTEAFF.

The V and J genes are TRBV30 and TRBJ1-1, with 8 nucleotides matching TRBD1. This CDR3 contains 15 residues. Germline CDR1 is GTSNPN and CDR2 is SVGIG (reference sequence). With 2 bases clipped from V and 3 bases from J, the junction kept 8 bases outside the gene matches. The CDR3 protein is CAWSHTGQGDTEAFF. Written as DNA, the CDR3 is TGTGCCTGGAGTCACACTGGACAGGGCGACACTGAAGCTTTCTTT.

This clonotype was counted at least ten times. The chain is built from TRBV28 and TRBJ2-7; 9 bases are a match to TRBD2. This CDR3 has 17 residues. J gave up 3 bases and V 4 bases, and 13 bases lay outside the gene matches. The germline CDR1 and CDR2 sequences are MDHEN and SYDVKM. The CDR3 loop reads CASSSGFPSGTYYEQYF. CDR3 DNA: TGTGCCAGCAGTTCAGGGTTTCCTAGCGGGACATACTACGAGCAGTACTTC.

This clonotype was detected only a few times. The DNA of the CDR3 is TGTGCCAGCAGAAGAACAGGACTAGCTCTGACCTACGAGCAGTACTTC. Protein sequence: CASRRTGLALTYEQYF. This chain uses TRBV6-1 with TRBJ2-7, with 8 bases matching TRBD2. CDR1 and CDR2 from the germline V gene are MNHNS and SASEGT. This CDR3 spans 16 amino acids. After removal of 6 bases from V and 2 bases from J, the junction contained 12 bases not matched to a gene.

This clonotype was picked up many times. This chain connects TRBV28 to TRBJ2-7; 10 nucleotides match TRBD2. Trimming at V came to 3 bases and at J to 3 bases, leaving 5 bases not matched to a gene. In germline, CDR1 is MDHEN, CDR2 SYDVKM. The CDR3 is made up of 15 amino acids. The CDR3, as DNA: TGTGCCAGCAGTTTTTCTAGCGGGAGTGGCTACGAGCAGTACTTC. Translated, it gives CASSFSSGSGYEQYF. The variable domain in full, with the rest retrieved from reference TRBV28 and TRBJ2-7, is DVKVTQSSRYLVKRTGEKVFLECVQDMDHENMFWYRQDPGLGLRLIYFSYDVKMKEKGDIPEGYSVSREKKERFSLILESASTNQTSMYLCASSFSSGSGYEQYFGPGTRLTVT.

The chain is built from TRBV5-1 and TRBJ1-6, with D possibly TRBD1 on 6 matching bases. The CDR3 totals 16 residues. Germline lookup yields CDR1 SGHRS and CDR2 YFSETQ. Trimming removed 0 bases at V and 5 bases at J, with 12 bases between. The CDR3 nucleotides are TGCGCCAGCAGCTTGGCGCGGACAGCTGATAATTCACCCCTCCACTTT. Translation gives CASSLARTADNSPLHF.

Sample share makes this clonotype medium-sized (0.01 to 0.1%). The chain uses TRBV27 and TRBJ1-2; no definite D call. V dropped 5 bases and J dropped 2 bases, with 12 bases sitting between them. The CDR3 extends over 14 amino acids. Germline values: CDR1 MNHEY, CDR2 SMNVEV (reference sequence). DNA of the CDR3: TGTGCCAGCAGTCCCACGTCGGAGAACTATGGCTACACCTTC. Translating gives CASSPTSENYGYTF.

This chain joins TRBV4-1 and TRBJ1-5; maybe TRBD1 (6 bases). V was pared by 0 bases and J by 3 bases, with 9 bases between. The CDR3 length is 15 residues. Germline CDR1 reads MGHRA; CDR2 reads YSYEKL. CDR3 nucleotides: TGCGCCAGCAGCCAAGATCACAGGGACAATCAGCCCCAGCATTTT. This codes for CASSQDHRDNQPQHF.

With regard to this clonotype: This sequence may be a read error, since a much larger clone differs from it by one base. This chain uses TRBV9 with TRBJ2-5; the D gene is possibly TRBD1 (6 bases). CDR1 SGDLS and CDR2 YYNGEE come from the germline V gene. The CDR3 covers 14 residues. DNA of the CDR3: TGTGCCAGGAGCGTGGGACAATGGGATTGGACCCAGTACTTC. It yields the protein CARSVGQWDWTQYF.

This clonotype was seen ten or more times. The rearrangement joins TRBV28 to TRBJ1-2, with 8 nucleotides matching TRBD1. The CDR3 runs to 15 residues. With 2 bases clipped from V and 8 bases from J, the junction kept 10 bases outside the gene matches. Looked up from germline, CDR1 is MDHEN and CDR2 is SYDVKM. CDR3 protein: CASSLPGGGFLGYTF. The CDR3 nucleotides read TGTGCCAGCAGTTTACCAGGGGGCGGATTTTTAGGCTACACCTTC.

The CDR3 protein is CASSPMQGVNYGYTF. CDR3 in DNA: TGTGCCAGCTCACCAATGCAGGGGGTAAACTATGGCTACACCTTC. V gene TRBV18 combines with J gene TRBJ1-2, with 7 bases aligning to TRBD1. CDR1 is KGHSH, CDR2 LQKENI, per germline. The CDR3 runs to 15 residues. Germline trimming cut 2 bases from V and 2 bases from J; bases unmatched to any gene: 5. The complete variable domain, with remaining parts taken from reference TRBV18 and TRBJ1-2, reads NAGVMQNPRHLVRRRGQEARLRCSPMKGHSHVYWYRQLPEEGLKFMVYLQKENIIDESGMPKERFSAEFPKEGPSILRIQQVVRGDSAAYFCASSPMQGVNYGYTFGSGTRLTVV.

The chain is built from TRBV4-1 and TRBJ2-5; D gene unclear. The V and J ends lost 0 bases and 5 bases respectively, with 10 bases between them. Germline V gives CDR1 MGHRA, CDR2 YSYEKL. The CDR3 has 14 amino acids. The CDR3 bases are TGCGCCAGCAGCCAAGAGGGCCTTCCGGAGACCCAGTACTTC. This codes for CASSQEGLPETQYF.

In its sample, this clonotype was seen a few times. V and J are TRBV7-9 and TRBJ1-1; maybe TRBD1 (6 bases). The CDR3 totals 13 residues. V shed 1 base and J shed 10 bases, with 13 bases lying between them. Germline CDR1 is SEHNR and CDR2 is FQNEAQ (reference sequence). CDR3 residues: CASSLGLQGRAFF. As DNA, the CDR3 is TGTGCCAGCAGCTTAGGTCTACAGGGTCGAGCTTTCTTT. The variable domain in full, completed from reference TRBV7-9 and TRBJ1-1, reads DTGVSQNPRHKITKRGQNVTFRCDPISEHNRLYWYRQTLGQGPEFLTYFQNEAQLEKSRLLSDRFSAERPKGSFSTLEIQRTEQGDSAMYLCASSLGLQGRAFFGQGTRLTVV.

This clonotype was detected ten times or more. The chain uses TRBV19 and TRBJ1-1, with unresolved D. Germline V CDR1 and CDR2: LNHDA, SQIVND (reference sequence). V was pared by 1 base and J by 0 bases, with 15 bases between. The length of the CDR3 is 17 residues. The DNA for the CDR3 is TGTGCCAGTAGTATAGCAGCGGGCCGCGGAATGAACACTGAAGCTTTCTTT. It translates to CASSIAAGRGMNTEAFF.

This clonotype was counted at least ten times. This chain uses TRBV10-3 with TRBJ2-7; 8 bases align to TRBD1. J lost 1 base, V lost 3 bases, and 8 bases had no gene match. Germline values: CDR1 ENHRY, CDR2 SYGVKD. This CDR3 is 16 amino acids long. The CDR3 here is CAISDPDRAGSYEQYF. The CDR3 bases are TGTGCCATCAGTGACCCGGACAGGGCTGGTTCCTACGAGCAGTACTTC.

Many counts were recorded for this clonotype. This chain uses TRBV28 with TRBJ2-5; D uncertain. The CDR3 is 11 residues long. The V gene's germline CDR1 is MDHEN and CDR2 SYDVKM. V lost 3 bases and J 10 bases, leaving 9 bases between the germline ends. In DNA form, the CDR3 reads TGTGCCAGCAGTTTTTCCCGTGGCCAGTACTTC. Translated, it gives CASSFSRGQYF.

The chain is built from TRBV5-1 and TRBJ1-6, with 10 nucleotides matching TRBD1. CDR3 length: 15 amino acids. Germline CDR1 reads SGHRS; CDR2 reads YFSETQ. The V and J ends lost 2 bases and 10 bases, in that order; junction bases with no gene match: 6. The CDR3 sequence: CASSLGTGEGSPLHF. Here the CDR3 DNA reads TGCGCCAGCAGCTTAGGGACAGGGGAAGGATCACCCCTCCACTTT.

This clonotype was recorded many times. This rearrangement joins TRBV28 to TRBJ2-7; D remains unclear. Germline-derived CDR1 and CDR2 are MDHEN and SYDVKM. V lost 3 bases to trimming and J lost 2 bases, with 14 bases between them. The CDR3 is 15 amino acids. The CDR3 spells CASSFGRGVAYEQYF. The CDR3 DNA reads TGTGCCAGCAGTTTCGGACGCGGAGTTGCCTACGAGCAGTACTTC. The entire variable domain, with the rest obtained from reference TRBV28 and TRBJ2-7, is as follows: DVKVTQSSRYLVKRTGEKVFLECVQDMDHENMFWYRQDPGLGLRLIYFSYDVKMKEKGDIPEGYSVSREKKERFSLILESASTNQTSMYLCASSFGRGVAYEQYFGPGTRLTVT.

This clonotype was recorded many times. The chain combines TRBV6-4 with TRBJ2-7; 10 bases map to TRBD2. V lost 4 bases to trimming and J lost 6 bases; unmatched junction nucleotides: 9. Germline CDR1 and CDR2: MRHNA and SNTAGT. CDR3 length: 15 residues. CDR3 residues: CASSADLAGVSEQYF. In DNA, the CDR3 is TGTGCCAGCAGTGCCGATCTAGCGGGAGTTTCCGAGCAGTACTTC.

This clonotype was detected many times. This chain uses TRBV14 with TRBJ1-1, with 7 bases that match TRBD1. Germline V gives CDR1 SGHDN, CDR2 FVKESK. V lost 1 base to trimming and J lost 5 bases; unmatched junction nucleotides: 4. The CDR3 is 14 amino acids. DNA for the CDR3: TGTGCCAGCAGCCAAGGATACAGGGGAACTGAAGCTTTCTTT. Amino acids: CASSQGYRGTEAFF.

This clonotype has ten or more counts. The chain joins TRBV12-3 or TRBV12-4 to TRBJ2-7; D is ambiguous. The V gene lost 2 bases and the J gene lost 2 bases, with 16 bases spanning the gap. The CDR3 contains 16 residues. CDR3 sequence (DNA): TGTGCCAGCAGTTTATTGTCGGCGCGCGGCGCCTACGAGCAGTACTTC. It codes for CASSLLSARGAYEQYF.

This clonotype came up many times. This chain links TRBV24-1 with TRBJ2-5, with TRBD1 identical over 7 bases. The CDR3 contains 13 residues. V gave up 4 bases and J gave up 5 bases; unmatched junction bases: 3. Germline V gene sequence: CDR1 KGHDR, CDR2 SFDVKD. The CDR3 bases are TGTGCCACCAGTGACGACAGGGTGGAGACCCAGTACTTC. Translation gives CATSDDRVETQYF.

This clonotype was recorded a few times. The chain couples TRBV4-1 to TRBJ2-7; 9 bases agree with TRBD2. V dropped 4 bases and J dropped 0; count of bases not matched to a gene: 4. Germline CDR1 MGHRA, CDR2 YSYEKL. This CDR3 has 15 residues. CDR3 sequence: CASSLRSGSSYEQYF. Here the CDR3 DNA reads TGCGCCAGCAGCCTTCGTAGCGGGAGCTCCTACGAGCAGTACTTC.

The chain uses TRBV19 and TRBJ1-5; TRBD1 might be the D (5 bases). The V gene's germline CDR1 is LNHDA and CDR2 SQIVND (reference sequence). Trimming shortened V by 5 bases and J by 0 bases, and 8 bases separated the two germline ends. The CDR3 length is 14 residues. CDR3 in amino acids: CASSAGHSNQPQHF. The CDR3 bases are TGTGCCAGTAGTGCAGGACATAGCAATCAGCCCCAGCATTTT.

This clonotype was observed many times. This chain connects TRBV27 to TRBJ2-7; D is unresolved. Germline V gives CDR1 MNHEY, CDR2 SMNVEV (reference sequence). This CDR3 region has 13 residues. Trimming removed 8 bases at V and 0 bases at J, with 11 bases between. The CDR3 DNA reads as TGTGCCAGCGCTTCAGGTTCCTCCTACGAGCAGTACTTC. This codes for CASASGSSYEQYF.

This chain links TRBV6-1 with TRBJ1-2; D is possibly TRBD1 (5 bases). CDR3 size: 15 residues. V lost 0 bases and J 4 bases, leaving 12 bases between the germline ends. Germline CDR1 reads MNHNS; CDR2 reads SASEGT. The chain's CDR3 is CASSEAVRQSYGYTF. The CDR3 nucleotides are TGTGCCAGCAGTGAAGCTGTGAGACAGTCCTATGGCTACACCTTC.